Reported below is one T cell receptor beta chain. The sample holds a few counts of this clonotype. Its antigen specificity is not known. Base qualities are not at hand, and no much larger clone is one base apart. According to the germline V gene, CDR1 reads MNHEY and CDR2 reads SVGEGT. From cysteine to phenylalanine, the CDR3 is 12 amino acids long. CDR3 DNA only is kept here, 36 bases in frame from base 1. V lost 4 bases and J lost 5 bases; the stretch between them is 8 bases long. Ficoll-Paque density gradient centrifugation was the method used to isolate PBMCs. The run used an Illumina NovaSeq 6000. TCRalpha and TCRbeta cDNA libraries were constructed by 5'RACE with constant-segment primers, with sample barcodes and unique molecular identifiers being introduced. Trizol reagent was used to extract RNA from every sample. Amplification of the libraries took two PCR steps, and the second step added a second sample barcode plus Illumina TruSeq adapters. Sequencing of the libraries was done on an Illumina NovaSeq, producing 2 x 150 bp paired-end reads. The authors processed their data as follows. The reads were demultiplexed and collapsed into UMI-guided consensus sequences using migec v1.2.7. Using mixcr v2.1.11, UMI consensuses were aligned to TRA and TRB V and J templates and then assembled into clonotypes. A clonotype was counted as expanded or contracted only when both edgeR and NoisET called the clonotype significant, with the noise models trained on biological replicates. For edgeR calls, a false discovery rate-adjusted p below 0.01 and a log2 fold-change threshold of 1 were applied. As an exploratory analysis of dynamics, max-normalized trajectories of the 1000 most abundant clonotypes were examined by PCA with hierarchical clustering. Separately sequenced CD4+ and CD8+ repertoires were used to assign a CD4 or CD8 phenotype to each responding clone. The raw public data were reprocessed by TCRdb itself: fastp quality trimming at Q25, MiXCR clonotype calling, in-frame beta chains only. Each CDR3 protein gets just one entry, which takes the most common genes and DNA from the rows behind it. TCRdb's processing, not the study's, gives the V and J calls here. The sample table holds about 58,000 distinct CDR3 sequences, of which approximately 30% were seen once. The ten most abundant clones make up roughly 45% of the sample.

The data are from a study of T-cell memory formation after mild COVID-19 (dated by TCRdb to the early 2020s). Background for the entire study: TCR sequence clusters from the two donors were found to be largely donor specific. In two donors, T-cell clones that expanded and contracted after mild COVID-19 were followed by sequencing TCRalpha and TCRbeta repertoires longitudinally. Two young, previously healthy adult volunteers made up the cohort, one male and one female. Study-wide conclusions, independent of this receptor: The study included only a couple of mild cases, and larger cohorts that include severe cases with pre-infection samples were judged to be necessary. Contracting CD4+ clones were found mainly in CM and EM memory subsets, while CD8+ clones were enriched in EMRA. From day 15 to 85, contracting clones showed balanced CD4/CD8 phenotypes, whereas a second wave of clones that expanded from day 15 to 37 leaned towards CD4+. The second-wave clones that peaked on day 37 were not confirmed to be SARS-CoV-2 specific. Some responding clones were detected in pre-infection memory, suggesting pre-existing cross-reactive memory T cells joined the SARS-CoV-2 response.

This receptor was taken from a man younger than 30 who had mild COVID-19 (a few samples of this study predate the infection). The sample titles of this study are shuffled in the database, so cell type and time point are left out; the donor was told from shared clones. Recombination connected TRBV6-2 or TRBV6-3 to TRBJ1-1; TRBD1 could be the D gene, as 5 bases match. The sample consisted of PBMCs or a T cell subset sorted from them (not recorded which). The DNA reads TGTGCCAGCAGTTTCAGGGTTACTGAAGCTTTCTTT. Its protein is CASSFRVTEAFF.